The sequence of this T cell receptor beta chain was determined in a study of T-cell reconstitution after alpha-beta-depleted transplantation in children. The V gene's germline CDR1 is SNHLY and CDR2 FYNNEI. Germline trimming cut 4 bases from V and 5 bases from J; bases unmatched to any gene: 2. The CDR3 has 13 residues. This clonotype was seen at least ten times. The library targeted TCRbeta and was prepared with unique molecular identifiers. TCRdb itself ran the PCR reads through MiXCR, one entry per CDR3 protein. The sample has 250,000 to 300,000 distinct CDR3 sequences, 9.9% seen once. Sequenced material: PBMCs from the stem cell graft donor, taken from the stem cell graft. The sequence was collected from a human donor who donated a stem cell graft to a child with SCID. The J gene is TRBJ2-1, the V gene TRBV2; 7 bases are shared with TRBD1. As DNA, the CDR3 is TGTGCCAGCAGTGGACAGGGAGACAATGAGCAGTTCTTC. Amino acid sequence: CASSGQGDNEQFF.